Detailed here is one T cell receptor (beta chain). Antigen: not known. cDNA was made in eight separate reactions per sample. TCRdb reanalyzed the 5' RACE reads and collapses them to one entry per CDR3 protein, without DNA. The sample features hundreds of thousands of distinct CDR3 sequences, with 2.4% in its top ten. The record originates from a study of monozygotic twins with inflammatory bowel disease. Study results and caveats: Compared with healthy co-twins, IBD patients showed reduced TCRbeta repertoire diversity by inverse Simpson. Especially with disease activity, IBD patients had fewer clonotypes in common with others than healthy twins did.

Per germline, CDR1 SGHDN and CDR2 FVKESK. This CDR3 is 15 amino acids long. With no T cell sorting beforehand, total RNA was isolated from whole blood. What was sequenced was blood. This clonotype was obtained from a human donor with ulcerative colitis or Crohn's disease, or a healthy co-twin of an affected twin (not recorded which). This rearrangement joins TRBV14 to TRBJ1-1. CDR3 region: CASSLVAVMNTEAFF.